These 25 T cell receptor beta chains came from one sample sequenced in a study of graft-versus-host responses after intestinal transplantation. Assay used: immunoSEQ multiplex PCR; TCRdb lists only in-frame clones, some missing. Of tens of thousands of clones in the sample, 84% were seen once. These TCRs' antigens remain unknown. This specimen was unstimulated CD4+ T cells sorted from spleen or lymph node cells, taken before transplant. Every receptor here comes from a human donor who was the organ donor for an intestinal transplant.

The CDR3 protein is CASSYGGAGPDTQYF. The CDR3 DNA reads as TGTGCCAGCAGCTACGGGGGGGCGGGCCCAGATACGCAGTATTTT. The V gene is TRBV7-2, the J gene TRBJ2-3, with 8 bases fitting TRBD2. The germline V gene encodes CDR1 SGHTA and CDR2 FQGNSA. V was clipped by 4 bases and J by 4 bases; unmatched bases: 7. The CDR3 contains 15 residues.

The chain combines TRBV28 with TRBJ2-3; 7 bases are shared with TRBD2. The CDR3 is made up of 14 amino acids. Germline V gene lookup returns CDR1 MDHEN and CDR2 SYDVKM. J lost 4 bases, V lost 7 bases, and 8 bases had no gene match. The CDR3 bases are TGTGCCAGCACCCTGGGGAGGGCTGCAGATACGCAGTATTTT. Its protein is CASTLGRAADTQYF.

The chain has TRBV6-5 and TRBJ1-1; 10 positions agree with TRBD1. The CDR3 has 15 amino acids. V was clipped by 2 bases and J by 11 bases; unmatched bases: 11. Germline V lookup: CDR1 MNHEY, CDR2 SVGAGI. The CDR3 bases are TGTGCCAGCAGTTACGCCGGGACAGGGGAAAGGTGGGCTTTCTTT. Amino acids: CASSYAGTGERWAFF.

The chain employs TRBV6-5 and TRBJ2-3; TRBD1 agrees at 8 bases. The CDR3 has 14 amino acids. Germline trimming cut 5 bases from V and 5 bases from J; bases unmatched to any gene: 6. Germline V lookup: CDR1 MNHEY, CDR2 SVGAGI. CDR3 in amino acids: CASSAARGRDTQYF. DNA of the CDR3: TGTGCCAGCAGTGCGGCCAGGGGGCGAGATACGCAGTATTTT.

This chain uses TRBV28 with TRBJ1-6, with a weak D call TRBD1 (5 bases). The CDR3 has 15 residues. Germline CDR1 reads MDHEN; CDR2 reads SYDVKM. The V gene lost 2 bases and the J gene lost 5 bases, with 10 bases spanning the gap. CDR3 protein: CASSLLGGNNSPLHF. The CDR3 bases are TGTGCCAGCAGTTTACTTGGGGGGAATAATTCACCCCTCCACTTT.

The gene calls are TRBV9 and TRBJ2-3; D is possibly TRBD1 (6 bases). CDR1 and CDR2 from the germline V gene are SGDLS and YYNGEE. V lost 3 bases to trimming and J lost 8 bases, with 7 bases between them. The CDR3 sequence is 11 residues long. The CDR3 loop is CASSEQGTQYF. The CDR3 DNA reads as TGTGCCAGCAGCGAACAGGGTACGCAGTATTTT.

The chain combines TRBV27 with TRBJ2-1; 15 nucleotides align to TRBD2. Germline CDR1 is MNHEY and CDR2 is SMNVEV (reference sequence). The CDR3 is 18 residues long. V was pared by 3 bases and J by 0 bases, with 3 bases of the junction left unmatched. For the CDR3, the DNA is TGTGCCAGCAGTTTTAGGACTAGCGGGGGGGCCTCCTACAATGAGCAGTTCTTC. Its protein is CASSFRTSGGASYNEQFF.

The chain combines TRBV2 with TRBJ2-4; possible D gene TRBD1, 5 bases. The V and J ends lost 3 bases and 7 bases respectively, with 10 bases between them. Germline-derived CDR1 and CDR2 are SNHLY and FYNNEI. The CDR3 contains 13 residues. Written as DNA, the CDR3 is TGTGCCAGCAGTGACGGGCAGGGCAACATTCAGTACTTC. Its protein product is CASSDGQGNIQYF.

This clone came up a few times. This sequence joins TRBV28 and TRBJ1-5; D gene unclear. The CDR3 loop spans 12 amino acids. Trimming left V 6 bases short and J 4 bases short, with 7 bases between. From germline, CDR1 is MDHEN and CDR2 SYDVKM. The chain's CDR3 is CASRSGNQPQHF. In nucleotides, the CDR3 is TGTGCCAGCAGGTCGGGGAATCAGCCCCAGCATTTT.

The J gene is TRBJ1-3, the V gene TRBV28; possibly TRBD1 for D (6 bases). Germline-derived CDR1 and CDR2 are MDHEN and SYDVKM. With 3 bases removed from V and 7 bases from J, the gap between germline ends came to 13 bases. This CDR3 spans 14 amino acids. The CDR3 sequence: CASSFVAGGNTIYF. CDR3 nucleotide sequence: TGTGCCAGCAGTTTTGTGGCGGGGGGCAACACCATATATTTT.

This clone was seen only once. The V and J genes are TRBV12-2 and TRBJ2-4; TRBD2 reflects the table's D call only, with no check against the DNA. TRBV12-2 is annotated as a pseudogene. This CDR3 comprises 17 residues. The CDR3 DNA sequence: TGTGCAAGTCGCCGAGGCCTGCCCCTTGCAGCCAAAAACATTCAGTACTTC. It yields the protein CASRRGLPLAAKNIQYF.

The chain uses TRBV6-6 and TRBJ1-6, with TRBD1 identical over 8 bases. Per the germline V gene, CDR1 is MNHNY and CDR2 is SVGAGI (reference sequence). V lost 7 bases, J lost 14 bases, and 10 bases stayed unmatched. CDR3 size: 13 residues. For the CDR3, the DNA is TGTGCCAGCAACTATGGACAGGGTAGGACCCTCCACTTT. This codes for CASNYGQGRTLHF.

This clone has a single count. The chain links TRBV5-5 to TRBJ2-2; possibly TRBD2 for D (6 bases). The CDR3 consists of 14 residues. V gave up 0 bases and J gave up 13 bases, with 16 bases separating them. Germline V gene sequence: CDR1 SGHKS, CDR2 YYEKEE (reference sequence). The CDR3 here is CASSLAGGSYVLFF. The CDR3 nucleotides are TGTGCCAGCAGCTTGGCCGGAGGGTCTTATGTGCTGTTTTTT.

The genes are TRBV7-3 and TRBJ2-5; a weak D match, TRBD1 (5 bases). This CDR3 has 15 amino acids. Per germline, CDR1 SGHTA and CDR2 FQGTGA. With 0 bases removed from V and 2 bases from J, the gap between germline ends came to 10 bases. The CDR3 DNA sequence: TGTGCCAGCAGCTTAACGGGGCTGGGACAAGAGACCCAGTACTTC. This sequence encodes CASSLTGLGQETQYF.

This rearrangement joins TRBV6-4 to TRBJ2-1; 8 nucleotides match TRBD1. The V and J ends lost 6 bases and 6 bases, in that order; junction bases with no gene match: 1. Germline V gene data show CDR1 as MRHNA and CDR2 as SNTAGT. The CDR3 spans 12 residues. For the CDR3, the DNA is TGTGCCAGCAGGGGACAGGCCAATGAGCAGTTCTTC. Its translation: CASRGQANEQFF.

CDR3: CASSIAGAGYTF. The CDR3 DNA is TGTGCCAGTAGTATAGCAGGGGCTGGCTACACCTTC. This sequence joins TRBV19 and TRBJ1-2; maybe TRBD1 (6 bases). Germline assignment: CDR1 LNHDA and CDR2 SQIVND (reference sequence). V was cut by 1 base and J by 7 bases, with 7 bases left in between. The CDR3 sequence is 12 residues long. Looking up the rest from reference TRBV19 and TRBJ1-2 gives the full variable domain: DGGITQSPKYLFRKEGQNVTLSCEQNLNHDAMYWYRQDPGQGLRLIYYSQIVNDFQKGDIAEGYSVSREKKESFPLTVTSAQKNPTAFYLCASSIAGAGYTFGSGTRLTVV.

V usage is TRBV5-6 and J usage is TRBJ2-5; TRBD1 agrees at 8 bases. This CDR3 has 14 residues. V lost 1 base and J lost 5; bases outside the gene matches: 4. Germline V gene lookup returns CDR1 SGHDT and CDR2 YYEEEE. The CDR3 DNA sequence: TGTGCCAGCAGCTTGCAGGGGGCAAGGGAGACCCAGTACTTC. Translated: CASSLQGARETQYF.

The rearrangement links TRBV11-2 to TRBJ1-2, with TRBD1 matching over 7 bases. V was clipped by 3 bases and J by 2 bases; unmatched bases: 3. The CDR3 has 14 amino acids. Germline assignment: CDR1 SGHAT and CDR2 FQNNGV. The chain's CDR3 is CASSFKGANYGYTF. Here the CDR3 DNA reads TGTGCCAGCAGCTTTAAGGGGGCAAACTATGGCTACACCTTC. Full variable domain (rest looked up from reference TRBV11-2 and TRBJ1-2): EAGVAQSPRYKIIEKRQSVAFWCNPISGHATLYWYQQILGQGPKLLIQFQNNGVVDDSQLPKDRFSAERLKGVDSTLKIQPAKLEDSAVYLCASSFKGANYGYTFGSGTRLTVV.

The rearrangement joins TRBV5-1 to TRBJ1-2; 7 bases line up with TRBD1. This CDR3 has 14 residues. Trimming cost V 0 bases and J 5 bases; bases outside gene matches: 4. The germline V gene encodes CDR1 SGHRS and CDR2 YFSETQ. In nucleotides, the CDR3 is TGCGCCAGCAGCTTGGCGGGACAGAGATATGGCTACACCTTC. Translating gives CASSLAGQRYGYTF.

V usage is TRBV9 and J usage is TRBJ1-2; no clear D gene. Germline V CDR1 and CDR2: SGDLS, YYNGEE. V gave up 2 bases and J gave up 3 bases, with 8 bases separating them. The CDR3 has 13 amino acids. The CDR3 DNA reads as TGTGCCAGCAGCGTTATGGTAGACTATGGCTACACCTTC. It translates to CASSVMVDYGYTF.

The chain employs TRBV11-2 and TRBJ2-7; D unresolved. The CDR3 has 15 amino acids. V dropped 2 bases and J dropped 0 bases, with 11 bases sitting between them. Looked up from germline, CDR1 is SGHAT and CDR2 is FQNNGV. The CDR3 protein is CASSLTHDSSYEQYV. The DNA of the CDR3 is TGTGCCAGCAGCTTAACTCACGATAGCTCCTACGAGCAGTACGTC.

The chain links TRBV15 to TRBJ1-6, with TRBD1 matching over 8 bases. V was pared by 5 bases and J by 10 bases, with 4 bases of the junction left unmatched. The V gene's germline CDR1 is LNHNV and CDR2 YYDKDF (reference sequence). This CDR3 contains 13 residues. CDR3 amino acids: CATSGQGKSPLHF. As DNA, the CDR3 is TGTGCCACCAGCGGACAGGGAAAATCACCCCTCCACTTT.

In its sample, this clone was seen a few times. The sample holds other DNA sequences that translate to the same CDR3. The J gene is TRBJ1-2, the V gene TRBV18; no reliable D call. CDR3 length: 15 residues. Germline values: CDR1 KGHSH, CDR2 LQKENI. Trimming stripped 6 bases from V and 5 bases from J, with 19 bases between. CDR3 sequence (DNA): TGTGCCAGCTCTCCCGCCGGAGCTTCTTTGTATGGCTACACCTTC. This encodes CASSPAGASLYGYTF.

The chain has TRBV15 and TRBJ2-1; 8 bases align to TRBD1. After removal of 1 base from V and 9 bases from J, the junction contained 8 bases not matched to a gene. The germline CDR1 and CDR2 sequences are LNHNV and YYDKDF (reference sequence). The CDR3 runs 15 residues. The chain's CDR3 is CATSRVWTGSAEQFF. The CDR3 DNA is TGTGCCACCAGCAGAGTCTGGACAGGGTCGGCTGAGCAGTTCTTC.

The rearrangement joins TRBV18 to TRBJ2-5; D is undetermined. This CDR3 has 13 amino acids. In germline, CDR1 is KGHSH, CDR2 LQKENI. Trimming left V 0 bases short and J 4 bases short, with 6 bases between. The CDR3 reads CASSPPSVETQYF. For the CDR3, the DNA is TGTGCCAGCTCACCACCGAGTGTAGAGACCCAGTACTTC.